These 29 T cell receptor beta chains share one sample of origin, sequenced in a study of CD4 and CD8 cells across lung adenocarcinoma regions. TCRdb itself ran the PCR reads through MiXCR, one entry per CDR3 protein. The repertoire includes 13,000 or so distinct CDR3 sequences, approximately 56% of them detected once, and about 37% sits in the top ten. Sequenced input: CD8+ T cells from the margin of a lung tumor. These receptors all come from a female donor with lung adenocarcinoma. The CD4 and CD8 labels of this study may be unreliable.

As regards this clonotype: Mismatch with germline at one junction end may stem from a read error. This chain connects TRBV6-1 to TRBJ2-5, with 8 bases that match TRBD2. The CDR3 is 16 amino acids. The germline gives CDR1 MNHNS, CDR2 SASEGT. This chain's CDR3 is CASGGSGGRTQETQYF. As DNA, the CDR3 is TGTGCCAGCGGGGGGAGCGGGGGCCGAACCCAAGAGACGCAGTACTTC.

The CDR3: CASSLAQETQYF. CDR3 nucleotide sequence: TGTGCCAGCAGCTTAGCGCAAGAGACCCAGTACTTC. This rearrangement joins TRBV7-6 to TRBJ2-1; D gene uncertain. The J call may be mistaken, given a closer DNA end match to TRBJ2-5. The germline gives CDR1 SGHVS, CDR2 FNYEAQ. The CDR3 has 12 residues.

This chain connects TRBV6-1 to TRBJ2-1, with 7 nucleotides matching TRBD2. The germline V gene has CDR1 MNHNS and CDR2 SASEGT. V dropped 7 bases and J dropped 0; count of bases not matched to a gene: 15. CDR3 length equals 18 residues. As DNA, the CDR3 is TGTGCCAGCACCCCAGGGAGGGTGTCGGAGAGCTCCTACAATGAGCAGTTCTTC. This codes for CASTPGRVSESSYNEQFF.

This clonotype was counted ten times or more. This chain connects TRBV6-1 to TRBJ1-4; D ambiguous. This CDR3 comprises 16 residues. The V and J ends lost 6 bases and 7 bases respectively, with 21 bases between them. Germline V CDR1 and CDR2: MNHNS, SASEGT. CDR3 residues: CASSAERGQGSEKLFF. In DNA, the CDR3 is TGTGCCAGCAGCGCCGAGAGAGGGCAAGGTTCTGAAAAACTGTTTTTT.

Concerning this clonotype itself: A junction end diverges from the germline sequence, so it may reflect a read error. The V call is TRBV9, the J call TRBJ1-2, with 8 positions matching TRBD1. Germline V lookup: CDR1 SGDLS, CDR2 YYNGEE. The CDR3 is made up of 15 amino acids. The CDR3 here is CVSSPRQGAGDGYTF. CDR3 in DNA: TGTGTCAGCAGCCCTCGGCAGGGGGCGGGAGATGGCTACACCTTC.

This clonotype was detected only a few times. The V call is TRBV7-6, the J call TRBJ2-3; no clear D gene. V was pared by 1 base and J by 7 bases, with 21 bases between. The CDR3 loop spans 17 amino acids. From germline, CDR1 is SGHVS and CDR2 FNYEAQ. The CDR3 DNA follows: TGTGCCAGCAGCTTAGTCTTAGGGCAGGCTGCACAGCATACGCAGTATTTT. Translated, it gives CASSLVLGQAAQHTQYF.

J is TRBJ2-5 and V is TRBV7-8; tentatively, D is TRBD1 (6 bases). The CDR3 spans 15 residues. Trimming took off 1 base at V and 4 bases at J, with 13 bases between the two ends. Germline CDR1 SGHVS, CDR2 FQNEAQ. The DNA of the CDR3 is TGTGCCAGCAGCTTAGTGCTGGGGGCGGGAGAGACCCAGTACTTC. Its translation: CASSLVLGAGETQYF.

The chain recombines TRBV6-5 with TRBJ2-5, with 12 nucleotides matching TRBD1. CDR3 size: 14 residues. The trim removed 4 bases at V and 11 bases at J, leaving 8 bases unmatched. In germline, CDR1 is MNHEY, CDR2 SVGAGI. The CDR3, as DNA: TGTGCCAGCAGTTCCGGGACAGGGGGCAATGAGCAGTACTTC. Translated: CASSSGTGGNEQYF.

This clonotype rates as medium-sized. In nucleotides, the CDR3 is TGTGCCAGCGGCTTTACTGGGGCCAACGTCCTGACTTTC. Translated, it gives CASGFTGANVLTF. The chain combines TRBV6-1 with TRBJ2-6, with D unclear. CDR3 length: 13 amino acids. Germline CDR1 is MNHNS and CDR2 is SASEGT. Trimming took 8 bases from V and 2 from J, leaving 7 bases between them.

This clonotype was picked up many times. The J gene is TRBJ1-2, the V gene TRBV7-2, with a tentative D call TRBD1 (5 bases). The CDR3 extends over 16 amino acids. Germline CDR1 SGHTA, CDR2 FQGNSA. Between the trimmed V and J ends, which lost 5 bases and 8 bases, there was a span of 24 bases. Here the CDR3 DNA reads TGTGCCAGCAGCCTGACGCCGCCTGGCACAGGTAGGGGCTACACCTTC. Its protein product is CASSLTPPGTGRGYTF.

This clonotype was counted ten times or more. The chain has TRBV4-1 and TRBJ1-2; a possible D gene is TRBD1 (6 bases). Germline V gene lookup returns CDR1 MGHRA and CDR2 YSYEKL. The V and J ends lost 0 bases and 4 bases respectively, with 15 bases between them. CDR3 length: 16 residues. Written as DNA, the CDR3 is TGCGCCAGCAGCCAAGATCGAGGGGACACCTCCTATGGCTACACCTTC. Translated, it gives CASSQDRGDTSYGYTF.

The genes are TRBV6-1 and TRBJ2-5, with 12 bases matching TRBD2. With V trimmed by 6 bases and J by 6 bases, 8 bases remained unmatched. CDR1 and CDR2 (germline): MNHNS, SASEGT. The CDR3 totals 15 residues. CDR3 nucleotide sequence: TGTGCCAGCAGATCACTAGCGGGAGGTGCAAAGACCCAGTACTTC. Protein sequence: CASRSLAGGAKTQYF.

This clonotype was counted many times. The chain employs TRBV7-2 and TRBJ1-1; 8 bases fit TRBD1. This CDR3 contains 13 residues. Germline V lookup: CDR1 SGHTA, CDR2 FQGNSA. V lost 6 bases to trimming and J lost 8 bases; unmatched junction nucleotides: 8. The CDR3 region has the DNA TGTGCCAGCAGAGGACAGGGAGTTACGGAAGCTTTCTTT. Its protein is CASRGQGVTEAFF.

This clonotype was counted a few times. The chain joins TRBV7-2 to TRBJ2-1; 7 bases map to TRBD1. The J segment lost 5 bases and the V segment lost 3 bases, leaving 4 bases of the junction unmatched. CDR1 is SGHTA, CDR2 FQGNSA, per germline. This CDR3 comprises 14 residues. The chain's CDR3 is CASSFRTGDNEQFF. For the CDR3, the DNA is TGTGCCAGCAGCTTTCGTACAGGGGACAATGAGCAGTTCTTC.

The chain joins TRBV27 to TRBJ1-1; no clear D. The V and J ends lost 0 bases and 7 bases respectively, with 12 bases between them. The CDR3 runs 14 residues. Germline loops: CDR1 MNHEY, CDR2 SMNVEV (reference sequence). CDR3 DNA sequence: TGTGCCAGCAGTTTATCATCGACGGCGGGTGAAGCTTTCTTT. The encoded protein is CASSLSSTAGEAFF.

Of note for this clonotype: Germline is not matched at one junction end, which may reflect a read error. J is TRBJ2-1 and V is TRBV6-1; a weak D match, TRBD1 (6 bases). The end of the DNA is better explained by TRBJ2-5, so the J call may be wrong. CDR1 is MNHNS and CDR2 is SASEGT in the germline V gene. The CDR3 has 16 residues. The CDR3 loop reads CASADLRGRDQEIQYF. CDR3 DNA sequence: TGTGCCAGCGCGGACCTCAGGGGCCGCGACCAGGAGATCCAGTACTTC.

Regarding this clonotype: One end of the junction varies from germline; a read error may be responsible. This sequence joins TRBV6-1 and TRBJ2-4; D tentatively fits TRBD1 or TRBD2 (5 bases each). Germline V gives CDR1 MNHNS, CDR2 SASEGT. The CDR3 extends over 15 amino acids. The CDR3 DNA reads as TGTGGCAGCAGTCCGGCTAGCTGGGGGAAAAACATTCAGTACTTT. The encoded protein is CGSSPASWGKNIQYF.

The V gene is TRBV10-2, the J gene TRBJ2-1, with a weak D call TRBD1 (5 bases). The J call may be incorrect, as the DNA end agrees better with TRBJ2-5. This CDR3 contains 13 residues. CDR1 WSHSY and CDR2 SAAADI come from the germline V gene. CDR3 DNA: TGCGCCAGCAGTACAGGATTCCAAGAGACCCAGTACTTC. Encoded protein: CASSTGFQETQYF.

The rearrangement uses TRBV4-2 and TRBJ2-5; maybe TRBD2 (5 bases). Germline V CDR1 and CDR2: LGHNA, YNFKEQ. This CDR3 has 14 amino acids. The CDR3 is CAGLGGLGHDTQYF. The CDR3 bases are TGTGCGGGCCTCGGAGGCCTAGGCCATGACACCCAGTACTTC.

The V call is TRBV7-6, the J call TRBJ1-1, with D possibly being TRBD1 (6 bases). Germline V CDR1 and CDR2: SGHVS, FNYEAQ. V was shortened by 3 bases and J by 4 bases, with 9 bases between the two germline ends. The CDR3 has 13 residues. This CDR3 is CASSFQGSTEAFF. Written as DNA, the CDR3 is TGTGCCAGCAGCTTCCAGGGGAGCACTGAAGCTTTCTTT.

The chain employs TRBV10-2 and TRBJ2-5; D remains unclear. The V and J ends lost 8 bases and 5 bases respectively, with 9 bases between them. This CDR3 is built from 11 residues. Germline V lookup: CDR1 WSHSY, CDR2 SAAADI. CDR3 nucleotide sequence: TGCGCCAGCGCGAGTGTTGAGACCCAGTACTTC. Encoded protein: CASASVETQYF.

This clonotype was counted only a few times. CDR3 sequence reads: CASSPLGGQPYNEQFF. As DNA, the CDR3 is TGCGCCAGCAGCCCCCTAGGGGGACAGCCTTACAATGAGCAGTTCTTC. The gene calls are TRBV4-1 and TRBJ2-1; the match to TRBD1 covers 7 bases. CDR1 is MGHRA and CDR2 is YSYEKL in the germline V gene. This CDR3 has 16 amino acids. V lost 4 bases to trimming and J lost 4 bases; unmatched junction nucleotides: 10.

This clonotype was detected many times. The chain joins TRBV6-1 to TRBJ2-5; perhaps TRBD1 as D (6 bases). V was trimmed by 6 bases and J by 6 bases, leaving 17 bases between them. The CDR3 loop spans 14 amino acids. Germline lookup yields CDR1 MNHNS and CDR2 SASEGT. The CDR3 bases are TGTGCCAGCAGGGAAAGTTGGCAGGGGAAGACCCAGTACTTC. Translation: CASRESWQGKTQYF.

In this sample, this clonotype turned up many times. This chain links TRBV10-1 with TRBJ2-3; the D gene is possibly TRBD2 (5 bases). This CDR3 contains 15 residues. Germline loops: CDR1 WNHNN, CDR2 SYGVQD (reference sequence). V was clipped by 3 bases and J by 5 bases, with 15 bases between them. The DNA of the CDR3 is TGCGCCAGCAGTGACCTGGCCAGAGAGGGAGATACGCAGTATTTT. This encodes CASSDLAREGDTQYF.

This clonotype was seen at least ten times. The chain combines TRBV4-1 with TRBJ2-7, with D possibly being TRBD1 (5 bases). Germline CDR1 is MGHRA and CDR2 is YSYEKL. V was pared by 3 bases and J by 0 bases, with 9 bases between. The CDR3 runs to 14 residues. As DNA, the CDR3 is TGCGCCAGCAGCCATACAGGAGACTCCTACGAGCAGTACTTC. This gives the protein CASSHTGDSYEQYF.

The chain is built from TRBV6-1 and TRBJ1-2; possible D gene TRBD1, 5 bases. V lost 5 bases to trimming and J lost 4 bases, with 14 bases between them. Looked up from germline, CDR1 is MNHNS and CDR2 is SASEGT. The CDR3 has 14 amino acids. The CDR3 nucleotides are TGTGCCAGCAGTCCCGCAGGGCTCCTCTATGGCTACACCTTC. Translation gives CASSPAGLLYGYTF.

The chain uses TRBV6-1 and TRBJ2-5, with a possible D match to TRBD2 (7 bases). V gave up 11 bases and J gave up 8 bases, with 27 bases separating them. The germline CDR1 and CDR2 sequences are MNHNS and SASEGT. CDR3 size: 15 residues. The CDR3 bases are TGTGCCGGGGGGCCCGGGGGCGGGGGCCCAGATACCCAGTACTTC. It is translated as CAGGPGGGGPDTQYF.

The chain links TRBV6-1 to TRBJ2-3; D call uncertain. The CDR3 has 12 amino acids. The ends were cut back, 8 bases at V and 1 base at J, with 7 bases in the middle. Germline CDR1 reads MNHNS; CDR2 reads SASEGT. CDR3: CASATGTDTQYF. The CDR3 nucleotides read TGTGCCAGCGCGACGGGCACAGATACGCAGTATTTT.

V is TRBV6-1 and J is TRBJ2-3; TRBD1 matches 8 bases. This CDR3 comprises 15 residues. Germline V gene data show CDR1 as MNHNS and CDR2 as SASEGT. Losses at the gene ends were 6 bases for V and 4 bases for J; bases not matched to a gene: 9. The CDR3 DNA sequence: TGTGCCAGCAGAGAACGGACAGGGCGTGCAGATACGCAGTATTTT. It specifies CASRERTGRADTQYF.